These 20 T cell receptor beta chains came from one sample sequenced in a study of beta chain features in type 1 diabetes. Investigators reverse transcribed all isolated RNA, so they sequenced expressed TCRB transcripts. The method was immunoSEQ multiplex PCR; TCRdb's version includes in-frame clones alone and lacks a portion of them. The sample lists 150,000 to 200,000 clones; 9% to 10% were seen once. Their target antigens are unknown. Study conclusions and caveats: Moderate but significant shortening of TCRB CDR3s was recorded in all four CD4+ subsets from Type 1 diabetes patients.

The sample comprised central memory CD4+ T cells from blood. These receptors came from a woman aged 25 to 39 with type 1 diabetes.

This clone occurred a few times. The rearrangement uses TRBV14 and TRBJ1-3; D unclear. The CDR3 has 14 residues. With 1 base removed from V and 3 bases from J, the gap between germline ends came to 7 bases. The V gene's germline CDR1 is SGHDN and CDR2 FVKESK. CDR3 nucleotides: TGTGCCAGCAGCCAAGTACTTGGTGGAAACACCATATATTTT. Translating it yields CASSQVLGGNTIYF. Full variable domain (missing parts from reference TRBV14 and TRBJ1-3): EAGVTQFPSHSVIEKGQTVTLRCDPISGHDNLYWYRRVMGKEIKFLLHFVKESKQDESGMPNNRFLAERTGGTYSTLKVQPAELEDSGVYFCASSQVLGGNTIYFGEGSWLTVV.

This clone was seen a handful of times. This chain links TRBV4-1 with TRBJ2-7; TRBD1 aligns across 8 bases. CDR3 size: 13 residues. The V gene end was trimmed by 4 bases and the J gene end by 2 bases; junction bases not matched to a gene: 1. Per the germline V gene, CDR1 is MGHRA and CDR2 is YSYEKL. CDR3 amino acids: CASSLDRAYEQYF. DNA of the CDR3: TGCGCCAGCAGCCTGGACAGGGCCTACGAGCAGTACTTC.

The rearrangement links TRBV5-1 to TRBJ2-1, with a tentative D call TRBD1 (6 bases). This CDR3 spans 15 amino acids. Germline V gene data show CDR1 as SGHRS and CDR2 as YFSETQ. The V gene lost 0 bases and the J gene lost 8 bases, with 15 bases spanning the gap. This CDR3 reads CASSLGQGTADEQFF. The DNA of the CDR3 is TGCGCCAGCAGCTTGGGTCAGGGGACGGCCGATGAGCAGTTCTTC.

This clone came up a few times. V usage is TRBV5-1 and J usage is TRBJ2-7, with 14 bases identical to TRBD2. Looked up from germline, CDR1 is SGHRS and CDR2 is YFSETQ. CDR3 length: 15 residues. V lost 4 bases to trimming and J lost 7 bases; unmatched junction nucleotides: 7. The CDR3 sequence: CASSPGLAGELEQYF. The CDR3 DNA sequence: TGCGCCAGCAGCCCGGGACTAGCGGGAGAGTTGGAGCAGTACTTC.

This clone was counted between two and nine times. The V gene is TRBV28, the J gene TRBJ1-1; D uncertain. Trimming took off 6 bases at V and 0 bases at J, with 14 bases between the two ends. Germline CDR1 reads MDHEN; CDR2 reads SYDVKM. This CDR3 spans 15 amino acids. The CDR3: CASRFTGILNTEAFF. Written as DNA, the CDR3 is TGTGCCAGCAGGTTCACCGGGATATTGAACACTGAAGCTTTCTTT. Variable domain in full (rest from reference TRBV28 and TRBJ1-1): DVKVTQSSRYLVKRTGEKVFLECVQDMDHENMFWYRQDPGLGLRLIYFSYDVKMKEKGDIPEGYSVSREKKERFSLILESASTNQTSMYLCASRFTGILNTEAFFGQGTRLTVV.

This chain links TRBV29-1 with TRBJ1-4, with 8 bases matching TRBD1. Trimming removed 6 bases from V and 10 bases from J; junction bases left unmatched: 10. Germline V CDR1 and CDR2: SQVTM, ANQGSEA. The CDR3 sequence is 13 residues long. CDR3 in amino acids: CSVGGQDTGKLFF. The DNA of the CDR3 is TGCAGCGTAGGGGGACAGGATACTGGAAAACTGTTTTTT.

The chain recombines TRBV5-5 with TRBJ2-7; TRBD2 might be the D (6 bases). CDR1 and CDR2 from the germline V gene are SGHKS and YYEKEE (reference sequence). The CDR3 contains 12 residues. V was shortened by 5 bases and J by 3 bases, with 9 bases between the two germline ends. CDR3 protein: CASSSGSYEQYF. CDR3 nucleotides: TGTGCCAGCAGTTCCGGGAGCTACGAGCAGTACTTC.

The chain uses TRBV10-3 and TRBJ2-7, with no clear D. The CDR3 totals 15 residues. Germline values: CDR1 ENHRY, CDR2 SYGVKD. Trimming took off 0 bases at V and 1 base at J, with 10 bases between the two ends. In DNA, the CDR3 is TGTGCCATCAGTGAGTCGAATGCACAGTCCTACGAGCAGTACTTC. It codes for CAISESNAQSYEQYF.

A few counts support this clone. J is TRBJ2-7 and V is TRBV14; TRBD2 agrees at 8 bases. CDR3 length: 14 residues. J lost 5 bases, V lost 1 base, and 4 bases had no gene match. In germline, CDR1 is SGHDN, CDR2 FVKESK. CDR3 DNA: TGTGCCAGCAGCCAAGTCGTAGCGGGAAACGAGCAGTACTTC. Amino acid sequence: CASSQVVAGNEQYF.

J is TRBJ2-2 and V is TRBV5-1; D possibly corresponds to TRBD1 (6 bases). Trimming took 7 bases from V and 0 from J, leaving 16 bases between them. CDR3 length: 16 amino acids. CDR1 is SGHRS and CDR2 is YFSETQ in the germline V gene. The CDR3 loop is CASGFTGTSNTGELFF. The CDR3 coding sequence is TGCGCCAGCGGATTCACCGGGACATCGAACACCGGGGAGCTGTTTTTT.

This chain connects TRBV9 to TRBJ2-1; 9 bases fit TRBD2. The V gene end was trimmed by 3 bases and the J gene end by 5 bases; junction bases not matched to a gene: 6. This CDR3 has 15 amino acids. From germline, CDR1 is SGDLS and CDR2 YYNGEE. In DNA form, the CDR3 reads TGTGCCAGCAGCGGTAGCGGGAGCGGCAACAATGAGCAGTTCTTC. Residues: CASSGSGSGNNEQFF.

V gene TRBV29-1 combines with J gene TRBJ1-2; 11 nucleotides agree with TRBD1. The CDR3 length is 15 residues. Germline-derived CDR1 and CDR2 are SQVTM and ANQGSEA. CDR3 in amino acids: CRGLRDRGFEEGYTF. CDR3 in DNA: TGCAGGGGGCTCCGGGACAGGGGGTTCGAGGAGGGCTACACCTTC.

The rearrangement links TRBV6-5 to TRBJ1-5, with TRBD1 as a possible D gene (6 bases). The CDR3 loop spans 14 amino acids. Germline V gene lookup returns CDR1 MNHEY and CDR2 SVGAGI. V was cut by 4 bases and J by 7 bases, with 14 bases left in between. The CDR3 sequence is CASSWKQGRQPQHF. CDR3 bases: TGTGCCAGCAGTTGGAAACAGGGAAGGCAGCCCCAGCATTTT.

This chain joins TRBV6-5 and TRBJ2-3; 9 bases are shared with TRBD2. This CDR3 spans 15 amino acids. V was pared by 6 bases and J by 2 bases, with 6 bases of the junction left unmatched. Germline CDR1 and CDR2: MNHEY and SVGAGI. CDR3 amino acids: CASRIAGEPTDTQYF. The CDR3 nucleotides read TGTGCCAGCAGGATAGCGGGAGAACCCACAGATACGCAGTATTTT.

This chain links TRBV2 with TRBJ2-1; no reliable D call. The V end lost 7 bases, the J end lost 5 bases, and 15 bases lay between the germline ends. Per the germline V gene, CDR1 is SNHLY and CDR2 is FYNNEI. The CDR3 is 14 residues long. CDR3 nucleotides: TGTGCCAGCATAAGCGCGGAAACCCACAATGAGCAGTTCTTC. As protein: CASISAETHNEQFF.

The gene calls are TRBV15 and TRBJ1-5; TRBD1 agrees at 7 bases. CDR1 and CDR2 from the germline V gene are LNHNV and YYDKDF (reference sequence). V shed 5 bases, J shed 9 bases, and the junction held 10 bases outside the gene matches. The CDR3 loop spans 14 amino acids. CDR3 sequence: CATSSRTGARPQHF. The CDR3 DNA sequence: TGTGCCACCAGCTCCCGGACAGGCGCCAGGCCCCAGCATTTT.

The J gene is TRBJ1-5, the V gene TRBV4-1, with D possibly being TRBD1 (6 bases). Deletions cut 2 bases from V and 0 bases from J, with 8 bases between. This CDR3 region has 15 residues. The germline gives CDR1 MGHRA, CDR2 YSYEKL. CDR3 nucleotide sequence: TGCGCCAGCAGCCAATACAGGGATAGCAATCAGCCCCAGCATTTT. Protein sequence: CASSQYRDSNQPQHF.

V and J are TRBV5-4 and TRBJ2-7; 10 bases are a match to TRBD2. Germline CDR1 and CDR2: SGHNT and YYREEE (reference sequence). The CDR3 contains 13 residues. The V and J ends lost 4 bases and 3 bases, in that order; junction bases with no gene match: 1. The CDR3 DNA reads TGTGCCAGCAGCCCTAGCGGGGGCTACGAGCAGTACTTC. Translated: CASSPSGGYEQYF.

This clone was picked up a small number of times. This chain uses TRBV28 with TRBJ1-2; TRBD1 aligns across 7 bases. V shed 7 bases and J 7 bases; nucleotides not matched to a gene: 15. Germline V gene sequence: CDR1 MDHEN, CDR2 SYDVKM. This CDR3 has 15 residues. The CDR3 sequence is CASTSVGTANRGYTF. In DNA form, the CDR3 reads TGTGCCAGCACCTCCGTGGGGACAGCCAATCGTGGCTACACCTTC.

This clone was seen more than once but under ten times. CDR3 protein: CASSQAGSGTDTQYF. CDR3 in DNA: TGTGCCAGCAGCCAAGCGGGGAGCGGCACAGATACGCAGTATTTT. The J gene is TRBJ2-3, the V gene TRBV5-4, with 7 bases lining up with TRBD2. The V and J ends lost 4 bases and 1 base, in that order; junction bases with no gene match: 6. CDR3 length equals 15 residues. CDR1 and CDR2 from the germline V gene are SGHNT and YYREEE (reference sequence).